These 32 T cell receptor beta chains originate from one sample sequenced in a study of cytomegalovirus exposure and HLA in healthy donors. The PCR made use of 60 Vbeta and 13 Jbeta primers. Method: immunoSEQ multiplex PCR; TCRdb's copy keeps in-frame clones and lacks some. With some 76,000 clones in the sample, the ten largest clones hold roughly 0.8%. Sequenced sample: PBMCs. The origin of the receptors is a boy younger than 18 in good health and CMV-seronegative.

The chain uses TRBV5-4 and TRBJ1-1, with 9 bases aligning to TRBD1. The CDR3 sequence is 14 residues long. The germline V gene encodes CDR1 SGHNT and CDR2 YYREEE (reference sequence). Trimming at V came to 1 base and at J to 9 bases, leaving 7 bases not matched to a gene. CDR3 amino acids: CASSLFGTGIKAFF. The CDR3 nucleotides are TGTGCCAGCAGCTTGTTCGGGACAGGGATTAAAGCTTTCTTT.

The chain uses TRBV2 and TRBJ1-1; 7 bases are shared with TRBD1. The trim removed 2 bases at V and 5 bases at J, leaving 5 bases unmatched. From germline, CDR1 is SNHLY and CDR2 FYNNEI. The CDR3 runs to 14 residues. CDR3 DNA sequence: TGTGCCAGCAGTGAACATGACAGGGTTACTGAAGCTTTCTTT. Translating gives CASSEHDRVTEAFF.

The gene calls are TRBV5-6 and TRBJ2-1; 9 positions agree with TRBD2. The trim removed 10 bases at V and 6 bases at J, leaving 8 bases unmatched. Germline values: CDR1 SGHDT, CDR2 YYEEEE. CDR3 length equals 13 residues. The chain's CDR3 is CAGSSGIGNEQFF. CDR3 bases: TGTGCCGGTTCTAGCGGGATCGGCAATGAGCAGTTCTTC. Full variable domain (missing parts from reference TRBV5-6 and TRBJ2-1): DAGVTQSPTHLIKTRGQQVTLRCSPKSGHDTVSWYQQALGQGPQFIFQYYEEEERQRGNFPDRFSGHQFPNYSSELNVNALLLGDSALYLCAGSSGIGNEQFFGPGTRLTVL.

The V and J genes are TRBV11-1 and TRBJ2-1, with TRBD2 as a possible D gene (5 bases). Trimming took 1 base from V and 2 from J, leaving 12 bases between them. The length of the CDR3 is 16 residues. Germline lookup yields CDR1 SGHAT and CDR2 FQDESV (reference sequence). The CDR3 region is CASSLEARRTYNEQFF. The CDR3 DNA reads TGTGCCAGCAGCTTAGAGGCCAGGAGGACCTACAATGAGCAGTTCTTC.

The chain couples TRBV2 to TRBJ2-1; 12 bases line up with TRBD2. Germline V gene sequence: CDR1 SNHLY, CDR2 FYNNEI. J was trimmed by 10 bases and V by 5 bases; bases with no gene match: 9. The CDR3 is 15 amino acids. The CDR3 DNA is TGTGCCAGCAGTCGCCTAGCGGGGGGGCGCCAGGAGCAGTTCTTC. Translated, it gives CASSRLAGGRQEQFF.

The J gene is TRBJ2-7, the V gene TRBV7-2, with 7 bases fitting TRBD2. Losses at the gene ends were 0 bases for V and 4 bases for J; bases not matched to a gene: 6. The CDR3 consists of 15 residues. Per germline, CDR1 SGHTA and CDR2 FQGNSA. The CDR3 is CASSLAAREKYEQYF. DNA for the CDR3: TGTGCCAGCAGCTTAGCCGCGCGGGAGAAGTACGAGCAGTACTTC. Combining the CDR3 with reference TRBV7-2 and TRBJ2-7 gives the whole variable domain GAGVSQSPSNKVTEKGKDVELRCDPISGHTALYWYRQSLGQGLEFLIYFQGNSAPDKSGLPSDRFSAERTGGSVSTLTIQRTQQEDSAVYLCASSLAAREKYEQYFGPGTRLTVT.

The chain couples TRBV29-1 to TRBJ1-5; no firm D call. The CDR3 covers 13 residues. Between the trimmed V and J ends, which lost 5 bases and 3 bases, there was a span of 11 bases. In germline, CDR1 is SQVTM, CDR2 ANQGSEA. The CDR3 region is CSVWGGNNQPQHF. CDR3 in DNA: TGCAGCGTTTGGGGAGGCAACAATCAGCCCCAGCATTTT.

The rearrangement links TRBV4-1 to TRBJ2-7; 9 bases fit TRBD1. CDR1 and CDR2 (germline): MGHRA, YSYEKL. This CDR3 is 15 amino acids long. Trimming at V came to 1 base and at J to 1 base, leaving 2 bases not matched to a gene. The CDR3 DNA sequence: TGCGCCAGCAGCCAAGGGGGGACAGGGTCCTACGAGCAGTACTTC. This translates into CASSQGGTGSYEQYF.

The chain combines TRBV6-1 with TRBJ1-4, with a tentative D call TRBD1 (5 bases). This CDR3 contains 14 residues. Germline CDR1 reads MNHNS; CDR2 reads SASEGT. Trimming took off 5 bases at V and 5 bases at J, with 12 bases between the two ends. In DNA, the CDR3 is TGTGCCAGCAGTTCAGGGCGCCTAAATGAAAAACTGTTTTTT. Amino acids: CASSSGRLNEKLFF.

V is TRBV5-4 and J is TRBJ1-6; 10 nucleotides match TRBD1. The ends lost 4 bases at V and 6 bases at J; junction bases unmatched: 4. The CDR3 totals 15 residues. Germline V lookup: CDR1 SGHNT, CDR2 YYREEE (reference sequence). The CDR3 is CASSPDRGRNSPLHF. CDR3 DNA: TGTGCCAGCAGCCCCGACAGGGGGCGTAATTCACCCCTCCACTTT.

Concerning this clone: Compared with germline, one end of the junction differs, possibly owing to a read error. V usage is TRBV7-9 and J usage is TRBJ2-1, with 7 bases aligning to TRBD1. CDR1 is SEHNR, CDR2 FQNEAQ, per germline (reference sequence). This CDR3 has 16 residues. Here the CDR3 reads CASSSSRDSSDNEQFF. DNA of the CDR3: TGTGCCAGCAGCTCCAGTCGGGACAGCTCCGACAATGAGCAGTTCTTC.

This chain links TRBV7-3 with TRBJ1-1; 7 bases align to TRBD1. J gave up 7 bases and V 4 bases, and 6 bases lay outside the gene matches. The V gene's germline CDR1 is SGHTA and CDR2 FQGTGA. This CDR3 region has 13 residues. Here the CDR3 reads CASSSAGGFEAFF. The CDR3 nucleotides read TGTGCCAGCAGCTCAGCAGGGGGATTTGAAGCTTTCTTT.

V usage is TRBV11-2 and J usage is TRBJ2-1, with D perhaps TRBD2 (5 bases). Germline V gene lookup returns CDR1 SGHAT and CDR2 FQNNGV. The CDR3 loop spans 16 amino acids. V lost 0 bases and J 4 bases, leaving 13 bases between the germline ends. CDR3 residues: CASSLERVQPYNEQFF. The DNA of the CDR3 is TGTGCCAGCAGCTTAGAGAGGGTACAGCCATACAATGAGCAGTTCTTC. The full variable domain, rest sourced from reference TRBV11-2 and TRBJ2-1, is EAGVAQSPRYKIIEKRQSVAFWCNPISGHATLYWYQQILGQGPKLLIQFQNNGVVDDSQLPKDRFSAERLKGVDSTLKIQPAKLEDSAVYLCASSLERVQPYNEQFFGPGTRLTVL.

CDR3 coding DNA: TGTGCCAGCAGTGGGGGGACAGTTGGAATGAACACTGAAGCTTTCTTT. Protein: CASSGGTVGMNTEAFF. The chain employs TRBV6-1 and TRBJ1-1; TRBD1 matches at 7 bases. The trim removed 4 bases at V and 0 bases at J, leaving 8 bases unmatched. Germline V gene sequence: CDR1 MNHNS, CDR2 SASEGT. The CDR3 contains 16 residues.

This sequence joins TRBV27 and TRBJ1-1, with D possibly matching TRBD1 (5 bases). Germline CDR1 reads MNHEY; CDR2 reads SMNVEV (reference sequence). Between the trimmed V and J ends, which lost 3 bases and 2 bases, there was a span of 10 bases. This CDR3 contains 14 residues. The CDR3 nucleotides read TGTGCCAGCAGTTTTTGGGGGGTTAACACTGAAGCTTTCTTT. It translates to CASSFWGVNTEAFF.

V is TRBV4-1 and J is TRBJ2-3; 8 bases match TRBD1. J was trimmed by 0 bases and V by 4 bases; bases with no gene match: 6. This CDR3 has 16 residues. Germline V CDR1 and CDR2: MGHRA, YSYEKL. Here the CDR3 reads CASSPLGQDSTDTQYF. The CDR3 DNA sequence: TGCGCCAGCAGCCCCTTGGGACAGGATAGCACAGATACGCAGTATTTT.

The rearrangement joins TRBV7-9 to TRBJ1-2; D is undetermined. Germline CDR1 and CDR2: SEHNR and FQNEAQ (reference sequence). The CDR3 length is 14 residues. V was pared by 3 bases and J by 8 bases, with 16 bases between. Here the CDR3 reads CASSLSGLVAGYTF. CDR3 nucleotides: TGTGCCAGCAGCTTGTCAGGTCTGGTGGCCGGCTACACCTTC.

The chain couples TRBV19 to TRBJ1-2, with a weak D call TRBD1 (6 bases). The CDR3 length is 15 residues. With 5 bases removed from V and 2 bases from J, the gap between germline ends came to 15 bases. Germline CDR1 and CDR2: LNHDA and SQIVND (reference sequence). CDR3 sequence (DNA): TGTGCCAGTAGTGGACTCTCAGGGGCCAACTATGGCTACACCTTC. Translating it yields CASSGLSGANYGYTF.

The CDR3, as DNA: TGCGCCAGCAGCCAGGGGGGTTCTAGCTCTGGGGCCAACGTCCTGACTTTC. Encoded protein: CASSQGGSSSGANVLTF. The gene calls are TRBV4-3 and TRBJ2-6; D may be TRBD2 (6 bases). Germline CDR1 and CDR2: LGHNA and YSLEER. Trimming left V 3 bases short and J 0 bases short, with 12 bases between. The CDR3 runs to 17 residues.

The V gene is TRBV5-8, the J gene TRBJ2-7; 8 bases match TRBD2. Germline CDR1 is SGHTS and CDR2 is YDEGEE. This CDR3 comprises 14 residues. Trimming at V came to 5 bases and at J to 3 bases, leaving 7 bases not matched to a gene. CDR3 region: CASRSTSGNYEQYF. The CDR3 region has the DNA TGTGCCAGCAGGTCTACTAGCGGAAACTACGAGCAGTACTTC.

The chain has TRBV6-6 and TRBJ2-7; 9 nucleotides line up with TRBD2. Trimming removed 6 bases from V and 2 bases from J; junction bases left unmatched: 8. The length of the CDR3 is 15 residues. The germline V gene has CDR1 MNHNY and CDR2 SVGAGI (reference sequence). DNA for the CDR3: TGTGCCAGCAGACCCACTAGCGGGTCGACCTACGAGCAGTACTTC. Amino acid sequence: CASRPTSGSTYEQYF.

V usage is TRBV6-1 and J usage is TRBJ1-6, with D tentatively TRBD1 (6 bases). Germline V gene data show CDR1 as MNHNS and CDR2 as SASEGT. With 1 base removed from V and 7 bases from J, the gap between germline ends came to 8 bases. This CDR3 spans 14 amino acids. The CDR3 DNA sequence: TGTGCCAGCAGTGAAGGGACAGAAAATTCACCCCTCCACTTT. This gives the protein CASSEGTENSPLHF.

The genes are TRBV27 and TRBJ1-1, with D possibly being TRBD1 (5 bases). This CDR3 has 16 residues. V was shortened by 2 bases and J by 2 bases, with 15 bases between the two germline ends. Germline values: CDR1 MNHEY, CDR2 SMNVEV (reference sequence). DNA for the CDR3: TGTGCCAGCAGTTTAGGGGCAGAGAAAGGTAACACTGAAGCTTTCTTT. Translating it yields CASSLGAEKGNTEAFF.

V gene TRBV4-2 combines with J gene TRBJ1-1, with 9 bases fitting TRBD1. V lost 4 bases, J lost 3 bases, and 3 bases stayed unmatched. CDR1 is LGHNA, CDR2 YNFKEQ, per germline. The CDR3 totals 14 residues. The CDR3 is CASSPRTGDTEAFF. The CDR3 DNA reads TGTGCCAGCAGCCCCCGGACAGGGGACACTGAAGCTTTCTTT.

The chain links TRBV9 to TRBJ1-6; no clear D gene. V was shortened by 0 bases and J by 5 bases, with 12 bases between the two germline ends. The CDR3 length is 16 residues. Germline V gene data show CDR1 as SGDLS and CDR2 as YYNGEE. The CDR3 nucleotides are TGTGCCAGCAGCGTAGGAAGGAGTCACAATAATTCACCCCTCCACTTT. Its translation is CASSVGRSHNNSPLHF.

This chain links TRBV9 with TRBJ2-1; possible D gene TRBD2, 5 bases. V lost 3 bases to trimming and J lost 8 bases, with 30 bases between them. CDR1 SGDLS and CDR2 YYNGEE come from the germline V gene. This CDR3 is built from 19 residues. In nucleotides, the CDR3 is TGTGCCAGCAGCGCAGGAGCCGAGGGTCTTACTAGATGGCCCGATGAGCAGTTCTTC. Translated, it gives CASSAGAEGLTRWPDEQFF.

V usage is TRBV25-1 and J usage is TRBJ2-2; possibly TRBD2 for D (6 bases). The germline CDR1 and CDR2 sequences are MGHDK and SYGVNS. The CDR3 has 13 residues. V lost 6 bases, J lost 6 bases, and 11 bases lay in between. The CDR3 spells CASSIGGSGELFF. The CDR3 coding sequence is TGTGCCAGCAGCATTGGGGGGTCCGGGGAGCTGTTTTTT.

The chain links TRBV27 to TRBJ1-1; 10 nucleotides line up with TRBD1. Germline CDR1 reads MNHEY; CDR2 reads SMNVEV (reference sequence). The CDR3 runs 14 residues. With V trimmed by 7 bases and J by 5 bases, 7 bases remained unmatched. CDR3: CASTQTGGFTEAFF. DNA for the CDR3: TGTGCCAGCACCCAGACAGGGGGCTTTACTGAAGCTTTCTTT.

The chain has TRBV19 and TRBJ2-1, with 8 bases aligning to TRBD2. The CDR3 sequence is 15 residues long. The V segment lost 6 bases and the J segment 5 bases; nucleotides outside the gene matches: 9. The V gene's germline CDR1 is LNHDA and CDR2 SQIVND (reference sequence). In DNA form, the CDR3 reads TGTGCCAGTAGCCCCAAAGGCGGGGGGAACAATGAGCAGTTCTTC. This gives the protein CASSPKGGGNNEQFF.

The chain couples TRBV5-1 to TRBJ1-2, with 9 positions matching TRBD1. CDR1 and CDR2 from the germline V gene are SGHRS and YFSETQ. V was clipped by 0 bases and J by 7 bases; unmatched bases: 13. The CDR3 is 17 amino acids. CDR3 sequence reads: CASSLAPPGTGQSGYTF. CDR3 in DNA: TGCGCCAGCAGCTTGGCCCCGCCCGGGACAGGGCAAAGTGGCTACACCTTC.

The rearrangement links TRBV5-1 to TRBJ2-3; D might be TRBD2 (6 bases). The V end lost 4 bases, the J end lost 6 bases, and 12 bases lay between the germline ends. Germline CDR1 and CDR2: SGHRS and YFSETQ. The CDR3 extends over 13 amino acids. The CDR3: CASSMGTPDTQYF. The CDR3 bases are TGCGCCAGCAGCATGGGGACTCCCGATACGCAGTATTTT.

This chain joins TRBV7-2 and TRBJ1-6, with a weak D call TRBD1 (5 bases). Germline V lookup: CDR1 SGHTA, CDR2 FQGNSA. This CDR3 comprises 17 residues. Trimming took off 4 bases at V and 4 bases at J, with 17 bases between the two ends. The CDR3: CASSSMPPGPYNSPLHF. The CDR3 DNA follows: TGTGCCAGCAGCTCGATGCCCCCAGGGCCTTATAATTCACCCCTCCACTTT.